One and the same sample provided the 25 T cell receptor beta chains below, sequenced in a study of OX40 agonist ivuxolimab in advanced cancers. Measured with immunoSEQ multiplex PCR; TCRdb has only the in-frame clones, and not every one. Of 61,000 or so clones listed, around four fifths were seen once; the top ten hold around 3.5%. The sequencing here drew on CD4+ or CD8+ T cells sorted from blood, taken in a trial of the OX40 agonist ivuxolimab. The source is an adult with an advanced solid tumor such as melanoma, head and neck, liver or kidney cancer.

This chain links TRBV9 with TRBJ2-2; D remains unclear. CDR1 SGDLS and CDR2 YYNGEE come from the germline V gene. V was clipped by 4 bases and J by 4 bases, with 8 bases between them. This CDR3 contains 13 residues. CDR3 in DNA: TGTGCCAGCAGCCCCACAACCACCGGGGAGCTGTTTTTT. It translates to CASSPTTTGELFF.

The chain employs TRBV6-4 and TRBJ2-5; D assignment may be TRBD1 or TRBD2 (6 bases each). Germline V CDR1 and CDR2: MRHNA, SNTAGT. CDR3 length: 17 amino acids. Trimming stripped 7 bases from V and 5 bases from J, with 26 bases between. The CDR3 region is CASKDQTGGILGETQYF. CDR3 DNA: TGTGCCAGCAAGGATCAGACAGGCGGGATATTAGGGGAGACCCAGTACTTC.

The gene calls are TRBV9 and TRBJ1-5; maybe TRBD1 (5 bases). The CDR3 covers 14 residues. The germline gives CDR1 SGDLS, CDR2 YYNGEE. V lost 2 bases and J 6 bases, leaving 12 bases between the germline ends. The DNA of the CDR3 is TGTGCCAGCAGCGTGTCCAGGGTTGGTCAGCCCCAGCATTTT. Translating gives CASSVSRVGQPQHF. Complete variable domain (other parts from reference TRBV9 and TRBJ1-5): DSGVTQTPKHLITATGQRVTLRCSPRSGDLSVYWYQQSLDQGLQFLIQYYNGEERAKGNILERFSAQQFPDLHSELNLSSLELGDSALYFCASSVSRVGQPQHFGDGTRLSIL.

The chain links TRBV27 to TRBJ1-1, with D hard to call. Germline V gives CDR1 MNHEY, CDR2 SMNVEV (reference sequence). CDR3 length: 16 amino acids. Trimming took 7 bases from V and 1 from J, leaving 19 bases between them. The CDR3 DNA follows: TGTGCCAGCACTAGTCTCCCCGCACCCCCGAACACTGAAGCTTTCTTT. Translation: CASTSLPAPPNTEAFF.

The rearrangement joins TRBV2 to TRBJ2-3; 10 bases match TRBD1. This CDR3 has 14 residues. Trimming removed 8 bases from V and 1 base from J; junction bases left unmatched: 3. Per the germline V gene, CDR1 is SNHLY and CDR2 is FYNNEI. The CDR3 spells CASSDRGGTDTQYF. CDR3 coding DNA: TGTGCCAGCTCGGACAGGGGGGGCACAGATACGCAGTATTTT. Full variable domain (rest looked up from reference TRBV2 and TRBJ2-3): EPEVTQTPSHQVTQMGQEVILRCVPISNHLYFYWYRQILGQKVEFLVSFYNNEISEKSEIFDDQFSVERPDGSNFTLKIRSTKLEDSAMYFCASSDRGGTDTQYFGPGTRLTVL.

This clone appeared once. The junction and the germline gene differ at one end; a read error may be behind it. The V gene is TRBV11-3, the J gene TRBJ2-1; D remains ambiguous. Germline V CDR1 and CDR2: SGHNT, YENEEA. This CDR3 is built from 13 residues. Written as DNA, the CDR3 is TGTACCAGCAGCCTTCGACGGACCAATGAGCAGTTCTTC. Translated, it gives CTSSLRRTNEQFF.

This clone was recorded a few times. The chain has TRBV7-9 and TRBJ1-5; 8 positions agree with TRBD1. The germline CDR1 and CDR2 sequences are SEHNR and FQNEAQ (reference sequence). This CDR3 region has 15 residues. V was pared by 4 bases and J by 7 bases, with 9 bases of the junction left unmatched. The CDR3 DNA reads as TGTGCCAGCAGCTCCCCTGGGACAGGCGGACAGCCCCAGCATTTT. As protein: CASSSPGTGGQPQHF.

This chain joins TRBV28 and TRBJ1-5; D is unclear. The V end was cut by 8 bases, the J end by 7 bases, with 27 bases between. This CDR3 comprises 17 residues. Germline loops: CDR1 MDHEN, CDR2 SYDVKM. CDR3 in amino acids: CASGFILVVRGVQPQHF. The DNA for the CDR3 is TGTGCCAGCGGGTTCATATTGGTTGTCAGAGGAGTCCAGCCCCAGCATTTT.

This clone was seen only once. The V call is TRBV6-5, the J call TRBJ1-2, with D perhaps matching TRBD1 (5 bases). The CDR3 has 15 amino acids. V was shortened by 6 bases and J by 5 bases, with 19 bases between the two germline ends. The germline V gene has CDR1 MNHEY and CDR2 SVGAGI. The CDR3: CASSVKRRGGYGYTF. For the CDR3, the DNA is TGTGCCAGCAGCGTTAAGAGGCGGGGGGGGTATGGCTACACCTTC.

The chain joins TRBV29-1 to TRBJ1-1; 9 bases align to TRBD1. The CDR3 extends over 13 amino acids. Germline lookup yields CDR1 SQVTM and CDR2 ANQGSEA. The V segment lost 8 bases and the J segment 4 bases; nucleotides outside the gene matches: 8. The CDR3 region has the DNA TGCAGCTCTACGACAGGGGGAGGCACTGAAGCTTTCTTT. Residues: CSSTTGGGTEAFF.

The chain links TRBV7-8 to TRBJ2-2, with D unclear. Deletions cut 4 bases from V and 1 base from J, with 16 bases between. Germline V gives CDR1 SGHVS, CDR2 FQNEAQ. The CDR3 sequence is 17 residues long. The CDR3 region is CASSSNGWARNTGELFF. Here the CDR3 DNA reads TGTGCCAGCAGCTCCAATGGTTGGGCAAGGAACACCGGGGAGCTGTTTTTT.

V usage is TRBV15 and J usage is TRBJ2-1; TRBD2 aligns across 7 bases. J lost 0 bases, V lost 0 bases, and 5 bases had no gene match. The CDR3 runs to 17 residues. The germline V gene has CDR1 LNHNV and CDR2 YYDKDF (reference sequence). The CDR3 sequence is CATSRDREASSYNEQFF. The CDR3 nucleotides read TGTGCCACCAGCAGAGATCGGGAGGCCTCCTCCTACAATGAGCAGTTCTTC.

The gene calls are TRBV2 and TRBJ1-3; D is uncertain. The CDR3 is 13 amino acids. Between the trimmed V and J ends, which lost 4 bases and 4 bases, there was a span of 8 bases. CDR1 and CDR2 from the germline V gene are SNHLY and FYNNEI. The CDR3 DNA is TGTGCCAGCAGTGGGGTCAGAGGAAACACCATATATTTT. Translating it yields CASSGVRGNTIYF.

The genes are TRBV6-1 and TRBJ2-7, with no clear D. Trimming left V 1 base short and J 7 bases short, with 8 bases between. This CDR3 comprises 12 residues. CDR1 is MNHNS and CDR2 is SASEGT in the germline V gene. Here the CDR3 reads CASSEGRLEQYF. The DNA for the CDR3 is TGTGCCAGCAGTGAAGGACGCCTTGAGCAGTACTTC.

In its sample, this clone was seen a few times. The chain employs TRBV30 and TRBJ1-6; unclear D gene. The CDR3 runs 15 residues. Germline CDR1 GTSNPN, CDR2 SVGIG (reference sequence). The V end lost 4 bases, the J end lost 7 bases, and 17 bases lay between the germline ends. CDR3 loop: CAWTKRGSWNSPLHF. The CDR3 coding sequence is TGTGCCTGGACCAAGAGAGGCTCATGGAATTCACCCCTCCACTTT.

The chain links TRBV19 to TRBJ2-1, with 8 bases identical to TRBD1. V lost 7 bases, J lost 3 bases, and 5 bases stayed unmatched. Germline V gene lookup returns CDR1 LNHDA and CDR2 SQIVND (reference sequence). The CDR3 contains 14 residues. The CDR3 nucleotides read TGTGCCAGTACCTCCGGGACAGGCTACAATGAGCAGTTCTTC. As protein: CASTSGTGYNEQFF. The complete variable domain, with remaining parts taken from reference TRBV19 and TRBJ2-1, reads DGGITQSPKYLFRKEGQNVTLSCEQNLNHDAMYWYRQDPGQGLRLIYYSQIVNDFQKGDIAEGYSVSREKKESFPLTVTSAQKNPTAFYLCASTSGTGYNEQFFGPGTRLTVL.

J is TRBJ2-3 and V is TRBV4-3, with a possible D match to TRBD2 (5 bases). This CDR3 contains 16 residues. From germline, CDR1 is LGHNA and CDR2 YSLEER. V was cut by 0 bases and J by 2 bases, with 12 bases left in between. Written as DNA, the CDR3 is TGCGCCAGCAGCCAAGATTGGGCGGGCAACACAGATACGCAGTATTTT. Translated, it gives CASSQDWAGNTDTQYF.

This clone was counted a single time. The V gene is TRBV19, the J gene TRBJ1-5; 9 bases match TRBD1. The CDR3 is 16 residues long. Germline assignment: CDR1 LNHDA and CDR2 SQIVND (reference sequence). V was clipped by 5 bases and J by 0 bases; unmatched bases: 5. CDR3: CASSLRQGGSNQPQHF. The CDR3, as DNA: TGTGCCAGTAGTCTCAGACAGGGGGGTAGCAATCAGCCCCAGCATTTT.

The V and J genes are TRBV9 and TRBJ2-3, with 9 bases identical to TRBD2. Germline assignment: CDR1 SGDLS and CDR2 YYNGEE. The CDR3 is made up of 17 amino acids. Trimming removed 0 bases from V and 7 bases from J; junction bases left unmatched: 12. The CDR3 here is CASSVAQLASGVNTQYF. The CDR3 DNA sequence: TGTGCCAGCAGCGTAGCTCAATTAGCTAGCGGGGTTAATACGCAGTATTTT. Combining the CDR3 with reference TRBV9 and TRBJ2-3 gives the whole variable domain DSGVTQTPKHLITATGQRVTLRCSPRSGDLSVYWYQQSLDQGLQFLIQYYNGEERAKGNILERFSAQQFPDLHSELNLSSLELGDSALYFCASSVAQLASGVNTQYFGPGTRLTVL.

The CDR3: CASSLSGQNNEQFF. The DNA of the CDR3 is TGCGCCAGCAGCCTTTCGGGACAGAACAATGAGCAGTTCTTC. This sequence joins TRBV4-3 and TRBJ2-1; 7 bases agree with TRBD1. The CDR3 runs 14 residues. Trimming cost V 4 bases and J 5 bases; bases outside gene matches: 5. CDR1 and CDR2 (germline): LGHNA, YSLEER.

V and J are TRBV19 and TRBJ2-1, with D tentatively TRBD1 (6 bases). CDR3 length: 14 amino acids. The V and J ends lost 1 base and 5 bases respectively, with 9 bases between them. The germline V gene encodes CDR1 LNHDA and CDR2 SQIVND (reference sequence). CDR3 sequence reads: CASSIGGLNNEQFF. The DNA for the CDR3 is TGTGCCAGTAGTATAGGGGGGCTTAACAATGAGCAGTTCTTC.

V and J are TRBV6-5 and TRBJ2-4; tentative D call: TRBD2 (6 bases). The CDR3 consists of 14 residues. V was pared by 6 bases and J by 7 bases, with 16 bases between. Looked up from germline, CDR1 is MNHEY and CDR2 is SVGAGI. The CDR3 DNA is TGTGCCAGCAGCCAGCCGGGGGTGGTTAACATTCAGTACTTC. The encoded protein is CASSQPGVVNIQYF.

DNA for the CDR3: TGTGCCAGCAGCTTGAGGTCAGGGTACAAAAATGGCTACACCTTC. Residues: CASSLRSGYKNGYTF. This sequence joins TRBV5-8 and TRBJ1-2, with a possible D match to TRBD1 (5 bases). Between the trimmed V and J ends, which lost 1 base and 6 bases, there was a span of 16 bases. CDR1 and CDR2 from the germline V gene are SGHTS and YDEGEE. The CDR3 totals 15 residues.

This clone was counted only a few times. J is TRBJ2-7 and V is TRBV19; 7 bases align to TRBD1. The CDR3 totals 15 residues. Germline CDR1 reads LNHDA; CDR2 reads SQIVND (reference sequence). The ends lost 6 bases at V and 2 bases at J; junction bases unmatched: 10. The CDR3: CASSPKGDSTYEQYF. In DNA form, the CDR3 reads TGTGCCAGTAGCCCGAAAGGGGACAGCACCTACGAGCAGTACTTC.

This chain joins TRBV6-1 and TRBJ1-5; a weak D match, TRBD1 (6 bases). The V gene lost 3 bases and the J gene lost 3 bases, with 15 bases spanning the gap. Germline CDR1 and CDR2: MNHNS and SASEGT. This CDR3 has 16 amino acids. The DNA for the CDR3 is TGTGCCAGCAGTGATTTTGGAGGGACATTCAATCAGCCCCAGCATTTT. This encodes CASSDFGGTFNQPQHF.